This T cell receptor beta chain was identified in a study of shared clonotypes between healthy human individuals. About this clone itself: Antigen: not known.

TCRdb keeps only in-frame clones here, not all; method: immunoSEQ multiplex PCR. The profile shows 2.3 million or so clones, approximately 95% of them singletons. Study observations and caveats: What limited the represented genetic and exposure-history diversity was the small number of donors.

The CDR3 has 13 amino acids. V shed 3 bases and J shed 1 base, with 6 bases lying between them. Germline-derived CDR1 and CDR2 are SGHTA and FQGTGA. The receptor was isolated from a man between 18 and 29 years old in good health. Some clones in this sample may be carry-over from other donors' samples. The chain recombines TRBV7-3 with TRBJ1-1; D is unclear. Sequenced sample: naive CD4+ T cells from PBMCs. Subset noted: CD45RA+ positively selected. The CDR3 sequence is CASSFAGNTEAFF. The CDR3 coding sequence is TGTGCCAGCAGCTTCGCAGGGAACACTGAAGCTTTCTTT.